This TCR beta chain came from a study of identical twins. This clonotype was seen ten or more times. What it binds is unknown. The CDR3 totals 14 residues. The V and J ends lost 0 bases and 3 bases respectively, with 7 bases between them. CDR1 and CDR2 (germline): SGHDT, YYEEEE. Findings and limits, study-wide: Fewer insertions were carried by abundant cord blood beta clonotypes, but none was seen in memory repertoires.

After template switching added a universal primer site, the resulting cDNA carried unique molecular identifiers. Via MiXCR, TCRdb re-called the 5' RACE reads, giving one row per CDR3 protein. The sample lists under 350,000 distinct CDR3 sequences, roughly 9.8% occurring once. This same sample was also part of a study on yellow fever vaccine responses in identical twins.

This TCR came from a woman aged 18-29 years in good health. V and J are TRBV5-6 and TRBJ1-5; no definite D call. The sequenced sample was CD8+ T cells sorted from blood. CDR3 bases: TGTGCCAGCAGCTTGGCAAGCAACAATCAGCCCCAGCATTTT. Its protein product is CASSLASNNQPQHF.